This entry lists 17 T cell receptor beta chains sequenced from one sample in a study of blood T cell repertoires in COVID-19. The repertoire was sequenced with immunoSEQ multiplex PCR; TCRdb's copy has only in-frame clones and lacks some. The repertoire holds 200,000 to 250,000 clones, with roughly four fifths as singletons. The source material was PBMCs or T cells enriched from blood (not recorded which). The origin of the receptors is a man aged 60 to 75 who had recovered from COVID-19.

CDR3 sequence (DNA): TGTGCCAGCAGTGAAAGAGGGACAGGGGAACTGGGTAATTCACCCCTCCACTTT. Residues: CASSERGTGELGNSPLHF. The rearrangement joins TRBV6-1 to TRBJ1-6, with 10 bases aligning to TRBD1. J gave up 6 bases and V 2 bases, and 10 bases lay outside the gene matches. The germline V gene encodes CDR1 MNHNS and CDR2 SASEGT. The CDR3 consists of 18 residues.

The CDR3 is CASSLRTGNLNTEAFF. Written as DNA, the CDR3 is TGTGCCAGCAGCCTCCGGACAGGGAACTTGAACACTGAAGCTTTCTTT. V usage is TRBV4-2 and J usage is TRBJ1-1; 8 nucleotides match TRBD1. This CDR3 is 16 amino acids long. In germline, CDR1 is LGHNA, CDR2 YNFKEQ. V trimming: 4 bases; J trimming: 0 bases; junction bases outside the gene matches: 7.

V is TRBV15 and J is TRBJ1-6; D is perhaps TRBD1 (5 bases). Germline V lookup: CDR1 LNHNV, CDR2 YYDKDF (reference sequence). There are 15 residues in the CDR3. V lost 5 bases and J lost 2, with 10 bases in between. DNA of the CDR3: TGTGCCACCAGCTTACCCAGGGCCTATAATTCACCCCTCCACTTT. It yields the protein CATSLPRAYNSPLHF.

The chain links TRBV5-1 to TRBJ1-1, with D unclear. V was shortened by 4 bases and J by 8 bases, with 15 bases between the two germline ends. This CDR3 region has 13 residues. Germline CDR1 reads SGHRS; CDR2 reads YFSETQ. The CDR3 loop is CASSAGRLSEAFF. The CDR3 DNA is TGCGCCAGCAGCGCGGGCAGACTTTCAGAAGCTTTCTTT.

This chain joins TRBV5-1 and TRBJ2-3; TRBD1 matches 8 bases. The CDR3 sequence is 15 residues long. V was pared by 2 bases and J by 2 bases, with 4 bases of the junction left unmatched. The V gene's germline CDR1 is SGHRS and CDR2 YFSETQ. This chain's CDR3 is CASSLQTGVTDTQYF. CDR3 nucleotide sequence: TGCGCCAGCAGCTTACAGACAGGGGTCACAGATACGCAGTATTTT.

V usage is TRBV6-2 or TRBV6-3 and J usage is TRBJ2-5; 7 nucleotides align to TRBD1. Germline V gives CDR1 MNHEY, CDR2 SVGEGT. The CDR3 has 13 amino acids. V lost 6 bases, J lost 3 bases, and 4 bases stayed unmatched. In DNA, the CDR3 is TGTGCCAGCAGCCCGGGACAGAAAGAGACCCAGTACTTC. It codes for CASSPGQKETQYF.

This chain links TRBV13 with TRBJ1-4; D might be TRBD1 (5 bases). The length of the CDR3 is 15 residues. V was pared by 0 bases and J by 0 bases, with 5 bases between. CDR1 is PRHDT and CDR2 is FYEKMQ in the germline V gene (reference sequence). The CDR3 region is CASSLGGPTNEKLFF. The CDR3 bases are TGTGCCAGCAGCTTAGGGGGGCCAACTAATGAAAAACTGTTTTTT.

This clone was recorded only once. The CDR3 spells CASSGGKTAGYTF. CDR3 bases: TGTGCCAGCAGCGGAGGGAAAACCGCGGGCTACACCTTC. The rearrangement uses TRBV3-1 (or the pseudogene TRBV3-2) and TRBJ1-2; no clear D gene. V lost 5 bases to trimming and J lost 8 bases, with 15 bases between them. The CDR3 has 13 amino acids. The germline CDR1 and CDR2 sequences are LGHDT and YNNKEL (reference sequence).

The genes are TRBV5-1 and TRBJ2-5; the match to TRBD1 covers 10 bases. CDR3 size: 15 residues. The germline CDR1 and CDR2 sequences are SGHRS and YFSETQ. The trim removed 7 bases at V and 4 bases at J, leaving 10 bases unmatched. CDR3 in amino acids: CASQAGTGEGETQYF. The CDR3 bases are TGCGCCAGCCAAGCCGGGACAGGGGAAGGAGAGACCCAGTACTTC. Complete variable domain (other parts from reference TRBV5-1 and TRBJ2-5): KAGVTQTPRYLIKTRGQQVTLSCSPISGHRSVSWYQQTPGQGLQFLFEYFSETQRNKGNFPGRFSGRQFSNSRSEMNVSTLELGDSALYLCASQAGTGEGETQYFGPGTRLLVL.

The rearrangement uses TRBV29-1 and TRBJ2-7, with TRBD2 as a possible D gene (6 bases). V lost 6 bases and J 2 bases, leaving 14 bases between the germline ends. CDR3 length: 13 residues. CDR1 SQVTM and CDR2 ANQGSEA come from the germline V gene. CDR3 sequence: CSVRDAGAYEQYF. In DNA, the CDR3 is TGCAGCGTGCGGGACGCCGGAGCCTACGAGCAGTACTTC.

The chain is built from TRBV5-1 and TRBJ1-3, with D unresolved. CDR1 is SGHRS, CDR2 YFSETQ, per germline. This CDR3 is 15 amino acids long. Trimming pared 0 bases from V and 4 bases from J, leaving 11 bases between. CDR3 coding DNA: TGCGCCAGCAGCTTGGAAGTGGGGAGAGGAAACACCATATATTTT. Its protein is CASSLEVGRGNTIYF.

This sequence joins TRBV7-9 and TRBJ1-4, with 7 bases identical to TRBD1. This CDR3 has 15 amino acids. Looked up from germline, CDR1 is SEHNR and CDR2 is FQNEAQ (reference sequence). The V gene end was trimmed by 0 bases and the J gene end by 8 bases; junction bases not matched to a gene: 6. CDR3 residues: CASSLATGVREKLFF. The CDR3 DNA reads TGTGCCAGCAGCTTAGCTACAGGGGTTCGGGAAAAACTGTTTTTT.

The gene calls are TRBV12-3 or TRBV12-4 and TRBJ1-1; D unclear. V gave up 1 base and J gave up 7 bases, with 4 bases separating them. This CDR3 has 11 amino acids. CDR3 nucleotides: TGTGCCAGCAGTTTAGTCCGTGAAGCTTTCTTT. The encoded protein is CASSLVREAFF.

This clone has just a few counts. The J gene is TRBJ1-4, the V gene TRBV7-2, with D tentatively TRBD1 (6 bases). Between the trimmed V and J ends, which lost 1 base and 3 bases, there was a span of 9 bases. The CDR3 loop spans 15 amino acids. From germline, CDR1 is SGHTA and CDR2 FQGNSA. For the CDR3, the DNA is TGTGCCAGCAGCTTAGGGACAGCCTCTAATGAAAAACTGTTTTTT. It translates to CASSLGTASNEKLFF.

The CDR3, as DNA: TGTGCCAGCAGTTTATGGAGGAACACCGGGGAGCTGTTTTTT. Amino acids: CASSLWRNTGELFF. This chain links TRBV27 with TRBJ2-2; D gene uncertain. The CDR3 runs 14 residues. The V end lost 1 base, the J end lost 1 base, and 4 bases lay between the germline ends. Germline CDR1 and CDR2: MNHEY and SMNVEV (reference sequence).

The rearrangement uses TRBV6-1 and TRBJ1-5, with D possibly matching TRBD1 (5 bases). Germline CDR1 and CDR2: MNHNS and SASEGT. V dropped 2 bases and J dropped 3 bases, with 14 bases sitting between them. This CDR3 is built from 16 residues. The DNA of the CDR3 is TGTGCCAGCAGTGAAAATCTTCCAGGGTCCAATCAGCCCCAGCATTTT. Translated: CASSENLPGSNQPQHF.

This clone has more than one count but fewer than ten. The V and J genes are TRBV20-1 and TRBJ2-3, with D possibly TRBD2 on 5 matching bases. Germline V gene sequence: CDR1 DFQATT, CDR2 SNEGSKA (reference sequence). CDR3 length: 11 amino acids. Trimming shortened V by 5 bases and J by 2 bases, and 5 bases separated the two germline ends. This CDR3 is CSADYTDTQYF. The DNA for the CDR3 is TGCAGTGCTGACTACACAGATACGCAGTATTTT.